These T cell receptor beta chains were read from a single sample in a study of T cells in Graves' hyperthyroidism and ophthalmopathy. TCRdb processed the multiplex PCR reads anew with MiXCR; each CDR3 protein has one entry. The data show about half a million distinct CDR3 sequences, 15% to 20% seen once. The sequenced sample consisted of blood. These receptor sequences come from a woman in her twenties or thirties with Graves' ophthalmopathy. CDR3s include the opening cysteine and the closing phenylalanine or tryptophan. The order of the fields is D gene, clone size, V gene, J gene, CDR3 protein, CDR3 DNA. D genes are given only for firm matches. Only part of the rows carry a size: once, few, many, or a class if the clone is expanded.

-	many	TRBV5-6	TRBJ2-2	CASSLWTYGELFF	TGTGCCAGCAGCTTATGGACGTACGGGGAGCTGTTTTTT
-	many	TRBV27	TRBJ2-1	CASSRYNDVQFF	TGTGCCAGCAGCCGATACAATGATGTGCAGTTCTTC
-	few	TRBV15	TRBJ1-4	CATSTGLSSEKLFF	TGTGCCACCAGCACCGGTCTTTCGAGTGAAAAACTGTTTTTT
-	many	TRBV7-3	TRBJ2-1	CASSLDGEQFF	TGTGCCAGCAGCTTAGATGGTGAGCAGTTCTTC
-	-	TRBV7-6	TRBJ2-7	CASSSSGGDEQYF	TGTGCCAGCAGCTCGTCAGGGGGGGACGAGCAGTACTTC
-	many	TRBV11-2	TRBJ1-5	CASSESLGGGSNQPQHF	TGTGCCAGCAGCGAATCCCTGGGGGGGGGCAGCAATCAGCCCCAGCATTTT
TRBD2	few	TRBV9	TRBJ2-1	CASSVDEGGVTYNEQFF	TGTGCCAGCAGCGTAGACGAGGGAGGGGTAACCTACAATGAGCAGTTCTTC
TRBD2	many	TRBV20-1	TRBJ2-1	CSARDLTSGMLYEQFF	TGCAGTGCTAGAGATTTGACTAGCGGGATGTTGTATGAGCAGTTCTTC
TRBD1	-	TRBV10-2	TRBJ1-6	CASSDGQGAGNSPLHF	TGCGCCAGCAGTGATGGACAGGGGGCTGGTAATTCACCCCTCCACTTT
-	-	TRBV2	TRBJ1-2	CASSDWTVFDGYTF	TGTGCCAGCAGTGATTGGACAGTCTTTGATGGCTACACCTTC
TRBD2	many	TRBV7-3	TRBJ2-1	CASSSPVTSVNNEQFF	TGTGCCAGCAGCTCTCCCGTCACTAGCGTCAACAATGAGCAGTTCTTC
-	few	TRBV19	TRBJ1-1	CASSISTAQAFF	TGTGCCAGTAGTATATCAACAGCGCAGGCTTTCTTT
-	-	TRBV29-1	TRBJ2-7	CSVATVSYEQYF	TGCAGCGTTGCCACAGTCTCCTACGAGCAGTACTTC
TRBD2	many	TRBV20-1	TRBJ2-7	CSARDPSGSNYEQYF	TGCAGTGCTAGAGATCCCAGCGGGAGTAATTACGAGCAGTACTTC
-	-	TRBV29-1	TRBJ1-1	CSVVPDPNTEAFF	TGCAGCGTTGTACCGGACCCTAACACTGAAGCTTTCTTT
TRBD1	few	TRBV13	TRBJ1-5	CASSLGGDRAQPQHF	TGTGCCAGCAGCCTTGGGGGGGACAGGGCTCAGCCCCAGCATTTT
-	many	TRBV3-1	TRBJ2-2	CASSQLDTGELFF	TGTGCCAGCAGCCAACTAGACACCGGGGAGCTGTTTTTT
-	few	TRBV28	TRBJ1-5	CASRQGLSGDQPQHF	TGTGCCAGCAGGCAGGGACTAAGCGGAGATCAGCCCCAGCATTTT
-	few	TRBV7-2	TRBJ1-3	CASSPEVSGNTIYF	TGTGCCAGCAGCCCAGAGGTCTCCGGAAACACCATATATTTT
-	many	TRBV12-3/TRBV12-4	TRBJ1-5	CASSLGQPNQPQHF	TGTGCCAGCAGTTTAGGACAGCCCAATCAGCCCCAGCATTTT
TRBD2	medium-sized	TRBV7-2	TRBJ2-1	CASSSLLAGGPNEQFF	TGTGCCAGCAGCTCCCTTTTAGCGGGAGGGCCCAATGAGCAGTTCTTC
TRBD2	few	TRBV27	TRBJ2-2	CASSSASGRGAGELFF	TGTGCCAGCAGTTCCGCTAGCGGGAGAGGGGCCGGGGAGCTGTTTTTT
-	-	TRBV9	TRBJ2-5	CASGAGLETQYF	TGTGCCAGCGGAGCAGGGTTGGAGACCCAGTACTTC
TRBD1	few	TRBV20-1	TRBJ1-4	CSAPTGVSSEKLFF	TGCAGTGCTCCTACAGGGGTTTCGAGTGAAAAACTGTTTTTT
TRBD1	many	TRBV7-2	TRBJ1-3	CASSRQGAVGNTIYF	TGTGCCAGCAGTCGACAGGGGGCCGTAGGAAACACCATATATTTT
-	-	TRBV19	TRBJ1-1	CASKTGRRERTATEAFF	TGTGCCAGTAAAACTGGGAGGCGGGAGAGGACGGCCACTGAAGCTTTCTTT
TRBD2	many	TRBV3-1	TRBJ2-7	CASSRRSSGNYEQYF	TGTGCCAGCAGCCGTAGGTCTAGCGGGAACTACGAGCAGTACTTC